Shown below are 17 T cell receptor beta chains from a single sample sequenced in a study of regulatory T cells in long-lasting Graves disease. Through Arm-PCR of CDR3 regions and iRepertoire HTBI primers, TCR beta libraries were built. TCRdb re-called the multiplex PCR reads through MiXCR, storing one row per CDR3 protein. This sample yields approximately 390,000 distinct CDR3 sequences, of which around 15% are seen a single time; roughly a fifth belongs to the top ten. The time point is: newly diagnosed GD, antithyroid drugs for less than 3 months. RNA from PBMCs was the source of the TCR library. This sample was also put to use in a study of T cells in Graves' hyperthyroidism and ophthalmopathy.

This material consisted of peripheral blood mononuclear cells (PBMCs), taken at new diagnosis, from a patient treated with antithyroid drugs. These receptors were collected from a woman under 30 with Graves disease.

This CDR3 is CASSQTVNEQFF. The DNA of the CDR3 is TGTGCCAGCAGCCAGACGGTCAATGAGCAGTTCTTC. The genes are TRBV5-6 and TRBJ2-1; D unresolved. The CDR3 covers 12 residues. Trimming shortened V by 4 bases and J by 6 bases, and 8 bases separated the two germline ends. CDR1 SGHDT and CDR2 YYEEEE come from the germline V gene.

This clonotype appeared a few times. This chain links TRBV10-3 with TRBJ1-1; TRBD1 agrees at 9 bases. In germline, CDR1 is ENHRY, CDR2 SYGVKD. This CDR3 has 13 amino acids. J lost 0 bases, V lost 9 bases, and 2 bases had no gene match. Written as DNA, the CDR3 is TGTGCCATAAACAGGGGGCTGAACACTGAAGCTTTCTTT. Translating it yields CAINRGLNTEAFF.

The chain has TRBV4-1 and TRBJ2-2; D gene uncertain. V was trimmed by 0 bases and J by 3 bases, leaving 11 bases between them. This CDR3 spans 16 amino acids. CDR1 MGHRA and CDR2 YSYEKL come from the germline V gene. CDR3 sequence: CASSQEYLLYTGELFF. The CDR3 nucleotides read TGCGCCAGCAGCCAAGAATACTTGCTTTACACCGGGGAGCTGTTTTTT.

The V call is TRBV6-1, the J call TRBJ2-1, with D possibly being TRBD1 (6 bases). In germline, CDR1 is MNHNS, CDR2 SASEGT. The CDR3 consists of 14 residues. V lost 5 bases, J lost 6 bases, and 14 bases lay in between. The CDR3 DNA is TGTGCCAGCAGTAGGGGGAACCGCGTCAATGAGCAGTTCTTC. It translates to CASSRGNRVNEQFF.

A word on this clonotype: At one boundary the junction diverges from the germline segment, which might be a read error. The chain combines TRBV11-1 with TRBJ2-7; no clear D. CDR3 size: 14 residues. Germline CDR1 reads SGHAT; CDR2 reads FQDESV (reference sequence). The CDR3 coding sequence is TGTGCCGGCAGCTTTCGCCCCGGGTGGGGCGAGCAGTACTTC. It yields the protein CAGSFRPGWGEQYF.

This clonotype was recorded many times. The rearrangement joins TRBV5-1 to TRBJ2-7, with D perhaps matching TRBD1 (6 bases). From germline, CDR1 is SGHRS and CDR2 YFSETQ. The CDR3 extends over 14 amino acids. Trimming left V 7 bases short and J 2 bases short, with 16 bases between. In nucleotides, the CDR3 is TGCGCCAGCGGAAGCCGACAGGCTACCTACGAGCAGTACTTC. Translation gives CASGSRQATYEQYF.

The sample holds a few counts of this clonotype. This chain joins TRBV5-6 and TRBJ1-5; 7 bases fit TRBD1. Germline lookup yields CDR1 SGHDT and CDR2 YYEEEE. The CDR3 has 15 residues. The ends lost 4 bases at V and 2 bases at J; junction bases unmatched: 6. The CDR3 here is CASSRTQGGNQPQHF. The CDR3 bases are TGTGCCAGCAGCAGAACGCAGGGGGGCAATCAGCCCCAGCATTTT.

This chain uses TRBV4-1 with TRBJ1-5; D ambiguous. This CDR3 is 13 amino acids long. CDR1 is MGHRA and CDR2 is YSYEKL in the germline V gene. Trimming removed 2 bases from V and 5 bases from J, with 7 bases in between. The CDR3 region is CASSQNRDQPQHF. The CDR3 DNA is TGCGCCAGCAGCCAAAACAGAGATCAGCCCCAGCATTTT.

In its sample, this clonotype was seen many times. The genes are TRBV3-1 and TRBJ2-2, with D possibly matching TRBD1 (6 bases). Germline CDR1 is LGHDT and CDR2 is YNNKEL (reference sequence). The CDR3 loop spans 14 amino acids. V was pared by 4 bases and J by 4 bases, with 10 bases between. DNA of the CDR3: TGTGCCAGCAGCCGGGAAGGGGGCACCGGGGAGCTGTTTTTT. This sequence encodes CASSREGGTGELFF.

This clonotype was observed a handful of times. V gene TRBV6-1 combines with J gene TRBJ1-2; D call uncertain. V was clipped by 5 bases and J by 14 bases, with 15 bases between them. The CDR3 consists of 11 residues. In germline, CDR1 is MNHNS, CDR2 SASEGT. CDR3 amino acids: CASSITATETF. CDR3 sequence (DNA): TGTGCCAGCAGTATTACAGCCACGGAGACCTTC.

As concerns this clonotype: This likely came from a read error, as a far larger clone is one base away. The rearrangement joins TRBV11-1 to TRBJ2-7; the match to TRBD2 covers 12 bases. CDR1 SGHAT and CDR2 FQDESV come from the germline V gene (reference sequence). With V trimmed by 2 bases and J by 2 bases, 4 bases remained unmatched. The CDR3 is made up of 16 amino acids. CDR3 in amino acids: CASSLTLAGGAYEQYF. Written as DNA, the CDR3 is TGTGCCAGCAGCTTAACCCTAGCGGGGGGGGCCTACGAGCAGTACTTC.

The table lists this clonotype with a few counts. The chain joins TRBV6-4 to TRBJ1-1; TRBD1 might be the D (5 bases). The V end lost 6 bases, the J end lost 0 bases, and 8 bases lay between the germline ends. The CDR3 runs 13 residues. Germline V gives CDR1 MRHNA, CDR2 SNTAGT. CDR3 region: CASRNRMNTEAFF. In DNA, the CDR3 is TGTGCCAGCAGAAACAGGATGAACACTGAAGCTTTCTTT.

This rearrangement joins TRBV2 to TRBJ1-4; 12 bases fit TRBD1. J gave up 0 bases and V 5 bases, and 7 bases lay outside the gene matches. The germline V gene has CDR1 SNHLY and CDR2 FYNNEI. The CDR3 loop spans 18 amino acids. CDR3 amino acids: CASSLSGTGGATNEKLFF. The DNA of the CDR3 is TGTGCCAGCAGTTTGTCCGGGACAGGGGGCGCAACTAATGAAAAACTGTTTTTT.

This clonotype was picked up many times. The CDR3 loop reads CATNFRRHYGYTF. CDR3 bases: TGTGCCACCAATTTTCGCAGGCACTATGGCTACACCTTC. The V and J genes are TRBV10-3 and TRBJ1-2; D is unclear. Trimming pared 10 bases from V and 3 bases from J, leaving 15 bases between. This CDR3 region has 13 residues. Per germline, CDR1 ENHRY and CDR2 SYGVKD.

This clonotype occurred many times. V and J are TRBV27 and TRBJ2-7; TRBD1 agrees at 7 bases. The CDR3 loop spans 14 amino acids. V was pared by 5 bases and J by 6 bases, with 10 bases of the junction left unmatched. Germline assignment: CDR1 MNHEY and CDR2 SMNVEV (reference sequence). CDR3 region: CASSLLGTAGEQYF. CDR3 nucleotide sequence: TGTGCCAGCAGTCTACTCGGGACAGCCGGCGAGCAGTACTTC.

This clonotype showed up many times. CDR3 DNA sequence: TGTGCCTGGAGCCCCGGGAGGGCCATGGCCCAGTACTTC. Amino acid sequence: CAWSPGRAMAQYF. The chain uses TRBV30 and TRBJ2-5; 8 bases agree with TRBD2. CDR3 length equals 13 residues. Germline CDR1 is GTSNPN and CDR2 is SVGIG (reference sequence). V lost 3 bases and J lost 9; bases outside the gene matches: 9.

The chain combines TRBV28 with TRBJ1-5; the match to TRBD1 covers 7 bases. The germline V gene has CDR1 MDHEN and CDR2 SYDVKM. This CDR3 comprises 15 residues. V trimming: 4 bases; J trimming: 3 bases; junction bases outside the gene matches: 6. DNA of the CDR3: TGTGCCAGCAGTTCGACAGGGAAGCTCAATCAGCCCCAGCATTTT. It yields the protein CASSSTGKLNQPQHF.